One sample yielded the 29 T cell receptor beta chains listed below, sequenced in a study of shared clonotypes between healthy human individuals. Sequenced by immunoSEQ multiplex PCR; TCRdb stores in-frame clones only, minus some. The table includes a few million clones, about 92% detected once. Sequenced sample: naive CD4+ T cells sorted from blood. Subset described: CD45RA+ positively selected. These receptors all stem from a man aged 18 to 30 in good health.

The chain has TRBV11-2 and TRBJ2-5, with 7 bases identical to TRBD2. Germline trimming cut 1 base from V and 1 base from J; bases unmatched to any gene: 6. CDR1 and CDR2 (germline): SGHAT, FQNNGV. This CDR3 contains 16 residues. CDR3 nucleotide sequence: TGTGCCAGCAGCTTAGTGGGAGGGCAGGGCCAAGAGACCCAGTACTTC. Translating it yields CASSLVGGQGQETQYF.

V and J are TRBV14 and TRBJ1-2; weak D call: TRBD1 (5 bases). V was trimmed by 1 base and J by 6 bases, leaving 12 bases between them. From germline, CDR1 is SGHDN and CDR2 FVKESK. The CDR3 consists of 14 residues. The CDR3: CASSQAGRVNGYTF. The CDR3 region has the DNA TGTGCCAGCAGCCAAGCGGGCAGGGTTAATGGCTACACCTTC. Drawing the rest from reference TRBV14 and TRBJ1-2, the complete variable domain is EAGVTQFPSHSVIEKGQTVTLRCDPISGHDNLYWYRRVMGKEIKFLLHFVKESKQDESGMPNNRFLAERTGGTYSTLKVQPAELEDSGVYFCASSQAGRVNGYTFGSGTRLTVV.

The chain employs TRBV5-4 and TRBJ2-1, with TRBD2 matching over 12 bases. The germline CDR1 and CDR2 sequences are SGHNT and YYREEE (reference sequence). This CDR3 has 17 residues. V lost 3 bases and J lost 10; bases outside the gene matches: 14. Here the CDR3 reads CASSSGLAGRLGNEQFF. CDR3 in DNA: TGTGCCAGCAGCTCCGGACTAGCGGGGCGGCTAGGAAACGAGCAGTTCTTC.

The V gene is TRBV10-3, the J gene TRBJ1-4, with no clear D. Germline V gene sequence: CDR1 ENHRY, CDR2 SYGVKD. The CDR3 spans 14 residues. Trimming shortened V by 2 bases and J by 8 bases, and 12 bases separated the two germline ends. The CDR3 loop reads CAISEQAGGEKLFF. CDR3 bases: TGTGCCATCAGTGAGCAGGCGGGAGGGGAAAAACTGTTTTTT.

This clone was seen a single time. The chain uses TRBV4-2 and TRBJ2-4, with D possibly called TRBD1 or TRBD2 (7 bases each). Germline V gives CDR1 LGHNA, CDR2 YNFKEQ. This CDR3 has 16 amino acids. Trimming took 7 bases from V and 0 from J, leaving 16 bases between them. Here the CDR3 DNA reads TGTGCCAGCACCAACGCAGGGGGGGGAGCCAAAAACATTCAGTACTTC. This sequence encodes CASTNAGGGAKNIQYF.

This chain joins TRBV7-2 and TRBJ1-3; no clear D. Per germline, CDR1 SGHTA and CDR2 FQGNSA. This CDR3 region has 16 residues. V shed 5 bases and J shed 4 bases, with 18 bases lying between them. The CDR3: CASSPRRPLGGNTIYF. The CDR3 coding sequence is TGTGCCAGCAGCCCCAGGAGGCCCCTGGGAGGAAACACCATATATTTT.

This chain joins TRBV5-4 and TRBJ1-6; D call uncertain. The CDR3 is 14 amino acids. V lost 0 bases and J 7 bases, leaving 8 bases between the germline ends. The germline CDR1 and CDR2 sequences are SGHNT and YYREEE (reference sequence). CDR3 loop: CASSLAGTNSPLHF. Here the CDR3 DNA reads TGTGCCAGCAGCTTGGCGGGCACGAATTCACCCCTCCACTTT.

V and J are TRBV7-9 and TRBJ2-5; the D is unclear. Trimming removed 5 bases at V and 4 bases at J, with 8 bases between. The CDR3 consists of 12 residues. The germline V gene has CDR1 SEHNR and CDR2 FQNEAQ (reference sequence). CDR3 sequence reads: CASSQLGETQYF. The CDR3, as DNA: TGTGCCAGCAGCCAGTTAGGAGAGACCCAGTACTTC.

This chain connects TRBV19 to TRBJ2-7; 8 bases map to TRBD2. This CDR3 region has 16 residues. The germline V gene encodes CDR1 LNHDA and CDR2 SQIVND (reference sequence). With V trimmed by 6 bases and J by 1 base, 11 bases remained unmatched. The CDR3: CASSQPAGVRSYEQYF. CDR3 in DNA: TGTGCCAGTAGCCAGCCAGCGGGAGTTAGGTCCTACGAGCAGTACTTC. The complete variable domain, with remaining parts taken from reference TRBV19 and TRBJ2-7, reads DGGITQSPKYLFRKEGQNVTLSCEQNLNHDAMYWYRQDPGQGLRLIYYSQIVNDFQKGDIAEGYSVSREKKESFPLTVTSAQKNPTAFYLCASSQPAGVRSYEQYFGPGTRLTVT.

The V and J genes are TRBV4-1 and TRBJ2-3; D possibly corresponds to TRBD2 (5 bases). With 3 bases removed from V and 6 bases from J, the gap between germline ends came to 19 bases. Germline-derived CDR1 and CDR2 are MGHRA and YSYEKL. This CDR3 spans 16 amino acids. CDR3 sequence (DNA): TGCGCCAGCAGCCAGGCGGGCGGCCGGGCGTCGGATACGCAGTATTTT. Amino acids: CASSQAGGRASDTQYF.

As regards this clone: Other DNA sequences within the sample encode an identical CDR3. The chain couples TRBV11-3 to TRBJ2-5, with a weak D call TRBD2 (5 bases). The CDR3 is 13 amino acids. The ends were cut back, 2 bases at V and 5 bases at J, with 9 bases in the middle. The germline CDR1 and CDR2 sequences are SGHNT and YENEEA. CDR3 loop: CASSLSPGETQYF. CDR3 DNA: TGTGCCAGCAGCTTATCCCCGGGGGAGACCCAGTACTTC. The full variable domain, in which reference TRBV11-3 and TRBJ2-5 provide the parts outside the CDR3, is EAGVVQSPRYKIIEKKQPVAFWCNPISGHNTLYWYLQNLGQGPELLIRYENEEAVDDSQLPKDRFSAERLKGVDSTLKIQPAELGDSAVYLCASSLSPGETQYFGPGTRLLVL.

Concerning this clone: Sequence at one end of the junction differs from germline and may be a read error. V gene TRBV7-7 combines with J gene TRBJ2-3; possibly TRBD1 or TRBD2 for D (6 bases each). The CDR3 has 14 residues. In germline, CDR1 is SSHAT, CDR2 FNYEAQ (reference sequence). In nucleotides, the CDR3 is TGTGCTAGCAGCTTAGGGGGGCCGGGAGATACGCAGTATTTT. Translated, it gives CASSLGGPGDTQYF.

V usage is TRBV7-9 and J usage is TRBJ1-4; a possible D gene is TRBD1 (6 bases). Looked up from germline, CDR1 is SEHNR and CDR2 is FQNEAQ (reference sequence). CDR3 size: 15 residues. V was trimmed by 6 bases and J by 7 bases, leaving 18 bases between them. The CDR3 bases are TGTGCCAGCAGTCCCGCGGGGGGCATCGGTGAAAAACTGTTTTTT. This translates into CASSPAGGIGEKLFF.

The chain couples TRBV29-1 to TRBJ2-3, with unresolved D. Germline CDR1 and CDR2: SQVTM and ANQGSEA. CDR3 length: 11 residues. V was clipped by 5 bases and J by 3 bases, with 6 bases between them. The CDR3 protein is CSVFTTDTQYF. The CDR3 DNA reads as TGCAGCGTTTTTACGACAGATACGCAGTATTTT.

This clone was seen more than once but under ten times. The V gene is TRBV19, the J gene TRBJ1-1; TRBD1 is a possible D gene (5 bases). Trimming removed 1 base from V and 5 bases from J, with 14 bases in between. CDR1 and CDR2 from the germline V gene are LNHDA and SQIVND (reference sequence). This CDR3 comprises 15 residues. The CDR3: CASSIGGGVETEAFF. In DNA, the CDR3 is TGTGCCAGTAGTATAGGCGGGGGGGTGGAGACTGAAGCTTTCTTT.

The CDR3 loop reads CASSLRGKLSGANVLTF. The CDR3 coding sequence is TGTGCCAGCAGCCTCAGGGGAAAGCTATCTGGGGCCAACGTCCTGACTTTC. This chain uses TRBV7-3 with TRBJ2-6; possible D gene TRBD1, 6 bases. The CDR3 length is 17 residues. Germline CDR1 SGHTA, CDR2 FQGTGA. Trimming took off 5 bases at V and 1 base at J, with 15 bases between the two ends.

This clone was detected once. This chain joins TRBV7-3 and TRBJ2-5; 9 nucleotides align to TRBD1. CDR3 size: 15 residues. Germline V gene data show CDR1 as SGHTA and CDR2 as FQGTGA. V gave up 5 bases and J gave up 5 bases; unmatched junction bases: 9. This chain's CDR3 is CASSPTGQGGETQYF. CDR3 sequence (DNA): TGTGCCAGCAGCCCGACGGGACAGGGAGGTGAGACCCAGTACTTC.

V and J are TRBV6-6 and TRBJ2-2, with unresolved D. The germline CDR1 and CDR2 sequences are MNHNY and SVGAGI (reference sequence). This CDR3 has 13 residues. V lost 7 bases to trimming and J lost 5 bases, with 11 bases between them. CDR3 loop: CASTWYETGELFF. CDR3 coding DNA: TGTGCCAGCACCTGGTATGAGACCGGGGAGCTGTTTTTT.

Of note for this clone: Within the sample, other DNA sequences also encode this same CDR3. The chain combines TRBV19 with TRBJ2-1; 7 bases align to TRBD2. Losses at the gene ends were 4 bases for V and 1 base for J; bases not matched to a gene: 1. Germline lookup yields CDR1 LNHDA and CDR2 SQIVND (reference sequence). The CDR3 runs to 14 residues. The CDR3 DNA reads TGTGCCAGTAGTACTAGCGGTTCCTACAATGAGCAGTTCTTC. It codes for CASSTSGSYNEQFF. The entire variable domain, with the rest obtained from reference TRBV19 and TRBJ2-1, is as follows: DGGITQSPKYLFRKEGQNVTLSCEQNLNHDAMYWYRQDPGQGLRLIYYSQIVNDFQKGDIAEGYSVSREKKESFPLTVTSAQKNPTAFYLCASSTSGSYNEQFFGPGTRLTVL.

V gene TRBV6-1 combines with J gene TRBJ2-7; D is possibly TRBD2 (6 bases). The CDR3 loop spans 12 amino acids. Trimming pared 6 bases from V and 5 bases from J, leaving 11 bases between. Germline V gene sequence: CDR1 MNHNS, CDR2 SASEGT. CDR3 nucleotide sequence: TGTGCCAGCAGGGTCGGCGGGGACGAGCAGTACTTC. This translates into CASRVGGDEQYF.

The chain carries TRBV25-1 and TRBJ1-5; D is perhaps TRBD1 (6 bases). This CDR3 comprises 13 residues. Trimming stripped 4 bases from V and 4 bases from J, with 8 bases between. Per the germline V gene, CDR1 is MGHDK and CDR2 is SYGVNS. CDR3 loop: CASSADRNQPQHF. CDR3 DNA sequence: TGTGCCAGCAGTGCCGACAGGAATCAGCCCCAGCATTTT.

About this clone itself: Other DNA variants within this sample encode the same CDR3. The V gene is TRBV7-2, the J gene TRBJ2-3, with 14 bases that match TRBD2. CDR3 length: 16 residues. V lost 4 bases to trimming and J lost 4 bases; unmatched junction nucleotides: 4. Germline lookup yields CDR1 SGHTA and CDR2 FQGNSA. As DNA, the CDR3 is TGTGCCAGCAGCTCAGGACTAGCGGGAGGAGCAGATACGCAGTATTTT. Translation gives CASSSGLAGGADTQYF. Full variable domain (rest looked up from reference TRBV7-2 and TRBJ2-3): GAGVSQSPSNKVTEKGKDVELRCDPISGHTALYWYRQSLGQGLEFLIYFQGNSAPDKSGLPSDRFSAERTGGSVSTLTIQRTQQEDSAVYLCASSSGLAGGADTQYFGPGTRLTVL.

The chain carries TRBV28 and TRBJ1-4; D is possibly TRBD1 (6 bases). Germline values: CDR1 MDHEN, CDR2 SYDVKM. Trimming took off 6 bases at V and 6 bases at J, with 20 bases between the two ends. CDR3 length equals 16 residues. The CDR3 sequence: CASSTSPGGLDEKLFF. In nucleotides, the CDR3 is TGTGCCAGCAGCACCTCCCCGGGGGGGCTGGATGAAAAACTGTTTTTT. The variable domain in full, completed from reference TRBV28 and TRBJ1-4, reads DVKVTQSSRYLVKRTGEKVFLECVQDMDHENMFWYRQDPGLGLRLIYFSYDVKMKEKGDIPEGYSVSREKKERFSLILESASTNQTSMYLCASSTSPGGLDEKLFFGSGTQLSVL.

The V gene is TRBV28, the J gene TRBJ2-2; 10 nucleotides agree with TRBD2. Germline V gives CDR1 MDHEN, CDR2 SYDVKM. Losses at the gene ends were 5 bases for V and 1 base for J; bases not matched to a gene: 13. The CDR3 spans 19 residues. The chain's CDR3 is CASSPWVLLAGRNTGELFF. The CDR3 DNA reads TGTGCCAGCAGTCCGTGGGTTTTACTAGCGGGGAGGAACACCGGGGAGCTGTTTTTT.

Only one count was recorded for this clone. The chain carries TRBV6-6 and TRBJ2-7, with 8 bases aligning to TRBD1. With 5 bases clipped from V and 0 bases from J, the junction kept 9 bases outside the gene matches. The CDR3 is 16 residues long. Germline lookup yields CDR1 MNHNY and CDR2 SVGAGI (reference sequence). The CDR3 sequence is CASSLPGTGTSYEQYF. In DNA form, the CDR3 reads TGTGCCAGCAGTCTACCCGGGACAGGAACCTCCTACGAGCAGTACTTC.

The chain has TRBV30 and TRBJ2-3; a possible D gene is TRBD2 (5 bases). Germline V gene data show CDR1 as GTSNPN and CDR2 as SVGIG (reference sequence). The CDR3 is made up of 15 amino acids. The germline V and J ends were trimmed by 1 base and 5 bases, with 16 bases remaining between them. This CDR3 reads CAWSATGMIGDTQYF. The CDR3 region has the DNA TGTGCCTGGAGTGCAACGGGGATGATCGGAGATACGCAGTATTTT.

V usage is TRBV7-9 and J usage is TRBJ1-3; 7 bases are a match to TRBD1. V trimming: 5 bases; J trimming: 0 bases; junction bases outside the gene matches: 4. This CDR3 has 15 residues. Looked up from germline, CDR1 is SEHNR and CDR2 is FQNEAQ (reference sequence). The CDR3 bases are TGTGCCAGCAGCCCGACAGGGCTCTCTGGAAACACCATATATTTT. Translating it yields CASSPTGLSGNTIYF.

Details on this clone: Other DNA variants within this sample encode the same CDR3. The chain joins TRBV6-5 to TRBJ2-1, with a possible D match to TRBD1 (6 bases). The CDR3 loop spans 11 amino acids. V gave up 9 bases and J gave up 7 bases, with 10 bases separating them. Per germline, CDR1 MNHEY and CDR2 SVGAGI. CDR3 loop: CASNRENEQFF. DNA for the CDR3: TGTGCCAGTAACAGGGAAAATGAGCAGTTCTTC.

The genes are TRBV6-6 and TRBJ1-3; TRBD1 might be the D (5 bases). The V gene's germline CDR1 is MNHNY and CDR2 SVGAGI (reference sequence). V lost 8 bases, J lost 4 bases, and 12 bases lay in between. This CDR3 region has 13 residues. The CDR3 loop reads CASGAGRGNTIYF. As DNA, the CDR3 is TGTGCCAGCGGGGCAGGGCGGGGAAACACCATATATTTT.